This TCR beta chain originates from a study of T cell responses to AZD1222 COVID-19 vaccine. Study-wide results and limits: Among the donors, most were white British and more were female, and clonal diversity was possibly underestimated.

Assay used: immunoSEQ multiplex PCR; TCRdb lists only in-frame clones, some missing. The sample consists of under 35,000 clones, 90% to 95% of them appearing once. V lost 4 bases, J lost 4 bases, and 12 bases lay in between. CDR3 length: 15 amino acids. Germline V gives CDR1 SGDLS, CDR2 YYNGEE. Notes on this clone: The antigen remains unidentified.

Sequenced material: peripheral blood, taken on day 0 of AZD1222 vaccination. This chain links TRBV9 with TRBJ2-6; weak D call: TRBD1 (6 bases). The sequence was collected from an adult in good health. CDR3 sequence reads: CASSQGSLGANVLTF. The CDR3 DNA reads as TGTGCCAGCAGCCAGGGGTCCCTAGGGGCCAACGTCCTGACTTTC.